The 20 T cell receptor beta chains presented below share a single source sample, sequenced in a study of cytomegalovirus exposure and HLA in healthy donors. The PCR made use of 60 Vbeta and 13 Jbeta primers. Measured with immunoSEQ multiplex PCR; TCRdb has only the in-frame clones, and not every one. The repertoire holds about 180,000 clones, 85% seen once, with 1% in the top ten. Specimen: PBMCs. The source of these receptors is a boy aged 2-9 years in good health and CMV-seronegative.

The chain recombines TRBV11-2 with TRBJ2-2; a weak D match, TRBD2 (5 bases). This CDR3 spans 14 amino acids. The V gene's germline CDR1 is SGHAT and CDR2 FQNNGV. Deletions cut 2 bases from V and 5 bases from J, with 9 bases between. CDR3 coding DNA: TGTGCCAGCAGCTTATCGAGAGGGACCGGGGAGCTGTTTTTT. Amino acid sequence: CASSLSRGTGELFF. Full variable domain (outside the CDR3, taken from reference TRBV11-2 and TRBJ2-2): EAGVAQSPRYKIIEKRQSVAFWCNPISGHATLYWYQQILGQGPKLLIQFQNNGVVDDSQLPKDRFSAERLKGVDSTLKIQPAKLEDSAVYLCASSLSRGTGELFFGEGSRLTVL.

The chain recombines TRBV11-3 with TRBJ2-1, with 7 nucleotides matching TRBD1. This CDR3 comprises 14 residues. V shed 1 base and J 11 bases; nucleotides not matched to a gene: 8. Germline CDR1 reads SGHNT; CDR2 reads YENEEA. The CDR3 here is CASSLGADRRKQFF. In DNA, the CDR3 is TGTGCCAGCAGCTTAGGAGCGGACAGGCGAAAGCAGTTCTTC.

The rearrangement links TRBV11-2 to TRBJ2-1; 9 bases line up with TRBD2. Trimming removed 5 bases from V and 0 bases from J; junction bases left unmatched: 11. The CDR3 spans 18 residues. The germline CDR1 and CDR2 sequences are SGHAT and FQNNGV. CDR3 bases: TGTGCCAGCAGCAACTCCGGGGTAGCGGGGGCCTCCTACAATGAGCAGTTCTTC. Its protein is CASSNSGVAGASYNEQFF.

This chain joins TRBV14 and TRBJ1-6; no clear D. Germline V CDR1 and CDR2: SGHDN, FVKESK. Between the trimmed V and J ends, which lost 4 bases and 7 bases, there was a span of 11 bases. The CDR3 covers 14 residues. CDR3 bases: TGTGCCAGCAGCCTTCCGGGATTCAATTCACCCCTCCACTTT. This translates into CASSLPGFNSPLHF. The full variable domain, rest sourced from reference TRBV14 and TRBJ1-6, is EAGVTQFPSHSVIEKGQTVTLRCDPISGHDNLYWYRRVMGKEIKFLLHFVKESKQDESGMPNNRFLAERTGGTYSTLKVQPAELEDSGVYFCASSLPGFNSPLHFGNGTRLTVT.

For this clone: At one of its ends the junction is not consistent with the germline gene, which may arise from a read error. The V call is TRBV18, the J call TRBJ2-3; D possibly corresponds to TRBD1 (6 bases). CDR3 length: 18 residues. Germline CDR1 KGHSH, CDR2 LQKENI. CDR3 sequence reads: CASSPPRGTGSSRDTQYF. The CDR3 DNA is TGTGCCAGCTCACCCCCTCGGGGCACAGGGAGTAGCAGAGATACGCAGTATTTT.

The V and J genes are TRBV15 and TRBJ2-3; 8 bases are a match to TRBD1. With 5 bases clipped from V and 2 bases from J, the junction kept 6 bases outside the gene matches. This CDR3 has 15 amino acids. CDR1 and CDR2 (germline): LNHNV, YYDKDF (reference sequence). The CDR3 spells CATSARTGPTDTQYF. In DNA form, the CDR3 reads TGTGCCACCAGCGCTCGGACAGGGCCCACAGATACGCAGTATTTT. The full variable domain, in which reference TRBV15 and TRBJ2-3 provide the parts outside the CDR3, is DAMVIQNPRYQVTQFGKPVTLSCSQTLNHNVMYWYQQKSSQAPKLLFHYYDKDFNNEADTPDNFQSRRPNTSFCFLDIRSPGLGDTAMYLCATSARTGPTDTQYFGPGTRLTVL.

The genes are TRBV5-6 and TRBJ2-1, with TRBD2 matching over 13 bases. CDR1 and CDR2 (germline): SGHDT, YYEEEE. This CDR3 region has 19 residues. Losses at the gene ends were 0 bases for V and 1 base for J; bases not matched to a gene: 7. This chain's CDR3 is CASSLVLAGGPISYNEQFF. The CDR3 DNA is TGTGCCAGCAGCTTGGTACTAGCGGGAGGGCCTATATCCTACAATGAGCAGTTCTTC.

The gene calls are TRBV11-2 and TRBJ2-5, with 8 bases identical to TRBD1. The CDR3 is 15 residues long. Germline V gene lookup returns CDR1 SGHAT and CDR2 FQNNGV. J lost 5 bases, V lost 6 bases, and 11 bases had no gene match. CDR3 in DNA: TGTGCCAGCAGTCTAGAGCAGGGGGCTTGGGAGACCCAGTACTTC. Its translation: CASSLEQGAWETQYF.

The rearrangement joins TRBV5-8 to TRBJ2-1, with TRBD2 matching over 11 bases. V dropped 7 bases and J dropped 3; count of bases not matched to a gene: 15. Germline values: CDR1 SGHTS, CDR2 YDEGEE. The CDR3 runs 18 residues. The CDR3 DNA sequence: TGTGCCAGCGGCTCGAATAGGGAACTAGCGGGAGACTACAATGAGCAGTTCTTC. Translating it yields CASGSNRELAGDYNEQFF.

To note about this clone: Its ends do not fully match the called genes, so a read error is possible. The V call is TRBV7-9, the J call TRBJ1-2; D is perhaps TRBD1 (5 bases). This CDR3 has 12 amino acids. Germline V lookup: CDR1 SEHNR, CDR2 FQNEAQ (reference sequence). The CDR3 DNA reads TGTTCCAGCAGTTACGGGGGGGGTGGCTACACCTTC. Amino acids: CSSSYGGGGYTF.

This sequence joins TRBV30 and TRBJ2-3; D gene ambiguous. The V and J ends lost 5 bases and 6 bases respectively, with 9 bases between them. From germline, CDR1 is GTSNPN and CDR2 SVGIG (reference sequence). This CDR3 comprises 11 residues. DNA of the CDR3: TGTGCCTGGGCCGGTATGGATACGCAGTATTTT. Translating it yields CAWAGMDTQYF.

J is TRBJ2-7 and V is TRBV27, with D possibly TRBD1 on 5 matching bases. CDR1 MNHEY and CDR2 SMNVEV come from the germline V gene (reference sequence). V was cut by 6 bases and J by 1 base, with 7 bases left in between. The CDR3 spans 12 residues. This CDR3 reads CASSPGSYEQYF. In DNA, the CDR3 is TGTGCCAGCAGCCCAGGGTCCTACGAGCAGTACTTC.

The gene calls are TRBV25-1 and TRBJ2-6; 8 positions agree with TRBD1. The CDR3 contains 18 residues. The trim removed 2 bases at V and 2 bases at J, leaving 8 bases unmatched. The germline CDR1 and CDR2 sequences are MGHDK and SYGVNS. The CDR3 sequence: CASSEGLAGGTGANVLTF. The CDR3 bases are TGTGCCAGCAGTGAAGGTTTGGCAGGGGGCACTGGGGCCAACGTCCTGACTTTC.

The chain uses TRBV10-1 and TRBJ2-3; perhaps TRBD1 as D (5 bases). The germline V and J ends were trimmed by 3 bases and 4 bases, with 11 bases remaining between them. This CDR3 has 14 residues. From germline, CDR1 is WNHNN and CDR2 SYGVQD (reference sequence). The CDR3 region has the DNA TGCGCCAGCAGTGACACCCAAGGGGCAGATACGCAGTATTTT. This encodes CASSDTQGADTQYF.

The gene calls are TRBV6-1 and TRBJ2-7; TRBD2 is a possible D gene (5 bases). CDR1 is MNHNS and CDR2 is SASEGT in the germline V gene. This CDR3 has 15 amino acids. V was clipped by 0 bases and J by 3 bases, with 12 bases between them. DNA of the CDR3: TGTGCCAGCAGTGAAGCGCAACACGGGGACTACGAGCAGTACGTC. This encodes CASSEAQHGDYEQYV.

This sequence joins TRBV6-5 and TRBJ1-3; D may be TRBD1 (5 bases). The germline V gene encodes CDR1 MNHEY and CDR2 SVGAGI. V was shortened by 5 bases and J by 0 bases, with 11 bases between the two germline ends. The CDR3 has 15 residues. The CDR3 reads CASSATGSSGNTIYF. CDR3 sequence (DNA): TGTGCCAGCAGTGCAACAGGTTCCTCTGGAAACACCATATATTTT.

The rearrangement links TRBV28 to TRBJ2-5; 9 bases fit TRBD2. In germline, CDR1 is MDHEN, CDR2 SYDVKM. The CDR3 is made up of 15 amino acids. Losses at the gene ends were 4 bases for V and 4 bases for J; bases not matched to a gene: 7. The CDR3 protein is CASSSAGGRRETQYF. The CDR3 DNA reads TGTGCCAGCAGTTCCGCGGGAGGGAGGCGAGAGACCCAGTACTTC. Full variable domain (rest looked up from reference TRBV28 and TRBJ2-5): DVKVTQSSRYLVKRTGEKVFLECVQDMDHENMFWYRQDPGLGLRLIYFSYDVKMKEKGDIPEGYSVSREKKERFSLILESASTNQTSMYLCASSSAGGRRETQYFGPGTRLLVL.

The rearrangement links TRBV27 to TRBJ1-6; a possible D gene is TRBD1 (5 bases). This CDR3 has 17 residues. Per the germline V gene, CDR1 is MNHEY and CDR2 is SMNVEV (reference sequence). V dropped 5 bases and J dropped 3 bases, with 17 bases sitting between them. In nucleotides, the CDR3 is TGTGCCAGCAGTCCGTCTTGGGGGGAGGACTATAATTCACCCCTCCACTTT. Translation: CASSPSWGEDYNSPLHF.

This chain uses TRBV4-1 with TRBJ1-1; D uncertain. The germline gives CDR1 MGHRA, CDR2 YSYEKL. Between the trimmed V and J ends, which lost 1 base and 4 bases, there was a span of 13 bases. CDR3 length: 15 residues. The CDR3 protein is CASSQGYGISTEAFF. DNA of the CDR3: TGCGCCAGCAGCCAAGGTTACGGGATTAGCACTGAAGCTTTCTTT.

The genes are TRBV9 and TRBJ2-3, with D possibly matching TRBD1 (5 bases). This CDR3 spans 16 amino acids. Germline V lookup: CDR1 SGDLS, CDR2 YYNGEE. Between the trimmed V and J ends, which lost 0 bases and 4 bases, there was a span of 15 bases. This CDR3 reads CASSVGSGLHADTQYF. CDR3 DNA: TGTGCCAGCAGCGTAGGGTCAGGGTTGCACGCAGATACGCAGTATTTT.